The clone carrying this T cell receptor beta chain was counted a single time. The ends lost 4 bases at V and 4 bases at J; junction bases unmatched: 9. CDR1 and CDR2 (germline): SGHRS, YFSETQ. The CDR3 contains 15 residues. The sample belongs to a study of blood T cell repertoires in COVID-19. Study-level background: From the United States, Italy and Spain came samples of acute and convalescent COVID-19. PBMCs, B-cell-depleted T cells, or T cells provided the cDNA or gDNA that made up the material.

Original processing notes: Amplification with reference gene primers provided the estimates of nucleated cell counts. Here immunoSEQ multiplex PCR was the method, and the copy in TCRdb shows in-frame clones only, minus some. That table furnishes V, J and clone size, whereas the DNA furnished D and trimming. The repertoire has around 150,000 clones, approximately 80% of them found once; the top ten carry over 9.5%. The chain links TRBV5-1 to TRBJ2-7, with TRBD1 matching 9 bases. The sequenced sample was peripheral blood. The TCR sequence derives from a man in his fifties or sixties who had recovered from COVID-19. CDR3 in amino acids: CASSPTGDRVYEQYF. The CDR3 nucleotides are TGCGCCAGCAGCCCTACCGGGGACAGGGTTTACGAGCAGTACTTC.